This paragraph covers one T cell receptor beta chain sequence. The V gene lost 3 bases and the J gene lost 0 bases, with 10 bases spanning the gap. CDR3 length: 15 amino acids. Germline CDR1 reads SGDLS; CDR2 reads YYNGEE. The method was immunoSEQ multiplex PCR; TCRdb's version includes in-frame clones alone and lacks a portion of them. The table includes about 170,000 clones, more than 85% detected once. The sample comes from a study of blood T cell repertoires in COVID-19. The rearrangement links TRBV9 to TRBJ1-3; weak D call: TRBD1 (5 bases). Material for sequencing was peripheral blood. This TCR came from a man between 50 and 59 years old with acute or convalescent COVID-19. CDR3 sequence: CASSALGGSGNTIYF. Here the CDR3 DNA reads TGTGCCAGCAGCGCCTTGGGGGGCTCTGGAAACACCATATATTTT.